This T cell receptor beta chain is drawn from a study of glioma-infiltrating T cells after dendritic cell vaccination (dated by TCRdb to between 2015 and 2016). For context, the study as a whole: The cohort comprised around 15 glioblastoma patients from Phase I and II dendritic cell vaccination trials, 9 newly diagnosed and 6 with recurrent disease. Between about 2002 and 2013, the patients were given dendritic cell vaccination pulsed with autologous tumor lysate. To make the vaccine, monocyte-derived dendritic cells were cultured for approximately 7 days with IL-4 and GM-CSF and then pulsed overnight with autologous tumor lysate. Three intradermal dendritic cell vaccine injections were administered to patients at biweekly intervals in the arm below the axilla. Tumor-infiltrating lymphocyte content was quantified and tumor and blood repertoires were compared in dendritic cell-vaccinated glioblastoma patients by deep sequencing of TCR beta CDR3 regions. Survival after dendritic cell vaccination was correlated with TCR sequencing metrics, such as TIL content and the overlap between tumor and blood repertoires. Study-wide findings and limitations: The cohort was small and heterogeneous, and full blood and tumor sets were available for few patients, with initial-recurrent tumor pairs available for even fewer patients. After dendritic cell vaccination, a higher estimated pretreatment TIL content predicted longer time to progression and longer overall survival. The three-group TCR overlap response model was described as speculative and requiring prospective validation. TCR clonality showed no direct relationship with survival, which suggests that a diverse polyclonal response may be important.

To be selected, patients needed enough residual fresh-frozen tumor tissue and more than two years of available survival data. Molecular status otherwise varied across the glioblastoma patients, but none of them carried an isocitrate dehydrogenase mutation. PBMC were collected before vaccination, two weeks after the third vaccination, and at tumor progression if tumor progression occurred. Genomic DNA was extracted with the Qiagen DNeasy Blood extraction Kit. The CDR3 spans 19 residues, from the cysteine through the phenylalanine. Solely the CDR3 DNA is kept, with 57 bases framed from the first base. The germline V gene encodes CDR1 LGHNA and CDR2 YNFKEQ. V is cut back by 0 bases and J by 4 bases, with 16 bases in the junction unmatched. This clone was seen only once. The clone's antigen remains unknown. No qualities accompany the bases; no much larger clone lies one base away. TCRB CDR3 regions were amplified from around 2.1 ug genomic DNA, or all available DNA if less, using the immunoSEQ assay. The multiplex PCR employed 60 forward primers targeting TCR V beta segments and 13 reverse primers targeting J beta segments. To estimate the number of reads per starting template, synthetic control templates were added to each sample at limiting dilution. Reads of 87 bp were generated by sequencing on the Illumina HiSeq System. Processing in the source paper ran as follows. PCR and sequencing errors were removed by a nearest neighbor algorithm that merged closely related sequences. TCR overlap was defined as the percentage of unique tumor TCR beta sequences that were also found in the peripheral blood of the same patient. Held by TCRdb, this immuneACCESS table contains in-frame sequences only and omits some clones. Under half of the omission traces to an unresolved V gene where checked; the cause of the rest is unknown. Clone size and V and J calls were adopted from that table, with D and trimming inferred from the DNA. The sample contains roughly 100,000 clones, more than 80% of them found a single time. The ten most abundant clones make up about an eighth of the sample.

This receptor was obtained from a human donor with glioblastoma. The chain couples TRBV4-2 to TRBJ2-5, with 8 bases in between that match TRBD2. The sample was blood, taken before dendritic cell vaccination. The CDR3 corresponds to CASSQDRGSGVLVGETQYF. The DNA sequence reads TGTGCCAGCAGCCAAGATCGGGGTAGCGGGGTGCTGGTGGGAGAGACCCAGTACTTC.